Below are 30 T cell receptor beta chains sequenced from a single sample in a study of blood T cell repertoires in COVID-19. Repertoires were generated with immunoSEQ multiplex PCR, while TCRdb's copy carries only in-frame clones and drops some. The table includes about 150,000 clones, around 82% detected once. Sequenced sample: peripheral blood. These TCRs come from a man aged 70 or older with active or convalescent COVID-19.

The V gene is TRBV18, the J gene TRBJ1-2, with 8 bases that match TRBD1. J lost 6 bases, V lost 3 bases, and 3 bases had no gene match. The germline V gene has CDR1 KGHSH and CDR2 LQKENI. This CDR3 spans 13 amino acids. CDR3 residues: CASSPRDRNGYTF. The CDR3, as DNA: TGTGCCAGCTCACCCCGGGACAGGAATGGCTACACCTTC.

The V and J genes are TRBV29-1 and TRBJ1-1, with a possible D match to TRBD1 (6 bases). The CDR3 consists of 15 residues. Germline lookup yields CDR1 SQVTM and CDR2 ANQGSEA. V lost 6 bases and J 0 bases, leaving 17 bases between the germline ends. In DNA form, the CDR3 reads TGCAGCGTCTCAGGGGAGATCCGCTTGAACACTGAAGCTTTCTTT. It is translated as CSVSGEIRLNTEAFF.

This rearrangement joins TRBV14 to TRBJ2-7, with 15 bases fitting TRBD2. Trimming took 3 bases from V and 7 from J; bases not matched to a gene: 7. Germline CDR1 SGHDN, CDR2 FVKESK. The CDR3 is 16 amino acids. The CDR3: CASSHGLAGGRREQYF. The DNA for the CDR3 is TGTGCCAGCAGCCACGGACTAGCGGGGGGGCGACGAGAGCAGTACTTC.

The chain couples TRBV6-5 to TRBJ1-5; TRBD1 aligns across 8 bases. Germline V gives CDR1 MNHEY, CDR2 SVGAGI. CDR3 length: 15 residues. Losses at the gene ends were 4 bases for V and 2 bases for J; bases not matched to a gene: 4. CDR3 bases: TGTGCCAGCAGTTTCACGACAGGGGGCAATCAGCCCCAGCATTTT. Its translation: CASSFTTGGNQPQHF.

The chain links TRBV19 to TRBJ1-6; the match to TRBD1 covers 8 bases. The V gene's germline CDR1 is LNHDA and CDR2 SQIVND (reference sequence). The length of the CDR3 is 19 residues. The V and J ends lost 3 bases and 5 bases, in that order; junction bases with no gene match: 15. The CDR3, as DNA: TGTGCCAGTAGTATCTCCCATGTCCCAGGGGGCGCGGATAATTCACCCCTCCACTTT. This gives the protein CASSISHVPGGADNSPLHF.

The rearrangement uses TRBV5-4 and TRBJ1-2; tentative D call: TRBD1 (5 bases). The V end lost 1 base, the J end lost 6 bases, and 16 bases lay between the germline ends. The CDR3 runs 15 residues. Germline V gene lookup returns CDR1 SGHNT and CDR2 YYREEE (reference sequence). In nucleotides, the CDR3 is TGTGCCAGCAGCTTGCTGGGGCAGACCTTCGATGGCTACACCTTC. Residues: CASSLLGQTFDGYTF.

J is TRBJ1-1 and V is TRBV28; D is unresolved. V was pared by 5 bases and J by 1 base, with 11 bases between. The germline CDR1 and CDR2 sequences are MDHEN and SYDVKM. The CDR3 is 14 amino acids. Here the CDR3 reads CASSPPQWNTEAFF. The CDR3 coding sequence is TGTGCCAGCAGTCCCCCCCAATGGAACACTGAAGCTTTCTTT.

This chain connects TRBV30 to TRBJ1-1, with TRBD1 identical over 7 bases. Unmatched junction bases numbered 5, after V lost 4 bases and J lost 3 bases. The CDR3 covers 13 residues. In germline, CDR1 is GTSNPN, CDR2 SVGIG (reference sequence). Here the CDR3 reads CAWMRGRDTEAFF. The CDR3 DNA reads as TGTGCCTGGATGAGGGGGCGCGACACTGAAGCTTTCTTT.

V is TRBV7-2 and J is TRBJ1-3; D might be TRBD1 (6 bases). The germline CDR1 and CDR2 sequences are SGHTA and FQGNSA. The CDR3 sequence is 16 residues long. V was pared by 3 bases and J by 0 bases, with 12 bases between. In DNA form, the CDR3 reads TGTGCCAGCAGCTTCGAGGGGGGGATCTCTGGAAACACCATATATTTT. This codes for CASSFEGGISGNTIYF.

Here the CDR3 reads CASSGDSEIKFF. In DNA, the CDR3 is TGTGCCAGCAGCGGGGACTCTGAAATTAAGTTCTTC. The chain is built from TRBV5-8 and TRBJ2-1; maybe TRBD2 (6 bases). The ends were cut back, 4 bases at V and 14 bases at J, with 16 bases in the middle. CDR3 length: 12 residues. The germline gives CDR1 SGHTS, CDR2 YDEGEE.

The rearrangement joins TRBV20-1 to TRBJ2-5; D is unclear. Germline loops: CDR1 DFQATT, CDR2 SNEGSKA (reference sequence). This CDR3 comprises 11 residues. Trimming shortened V by 4 bases and J by 5 bases, and 8 bases separated the two germline ends. CDR3: CSAIIGETQYF. Written as DNA, the CDR3 is TGCAGTGCTATAATCGGGGAGACCCAGTACTTC.

This sequence joins TRBV30 and TRBJ1-4; D may be TRBD1 (6 bases). CDR1 and CDR2 from the germline V gene are GTSNPN and SVGIG (reference sequence). The V end was cut by 2 bases, the J end by 7 bases, with 17 bases between. CDR3 length: 15 residues. CDR3 protein: CAWSRRGASSEKLFF. As DNA, the CDR3 is TGTGCCTGGAGTAGGCGGGGGGCGTCGAGTGAAAAACTGTTTTTT.

The chain combines TRBV6-5 with TRBJ2-7; D perhaps matches TRBD1 (5 bases). Germline V CDR1 and CDR2: MNHEY, SVGAGI. V shed 7 bases and J shed 5 bases, with 15 bases lying between them. This CDR3 region has 13 residues. CDR3 sequence (DNA): TGTGCCAGCATAAGGCAGGGATCCCACGAGCAGTACTTC. It translates to CASIRQGSHEQYF.

The chain combines TRBV27 with TRBJ2-4; a possible D gene is TRBD1 (6 bases). Looked up from germline, CDR1 is MNHEY and CDR2 is SMNVEV (reference sequence). This CDR3 region has 18 residues. Trimming stripped 2 bases from V and 7 bases from J, with 24 bases between. In nucleotides, the CDR3 is TGTGCCAGCAGTTTAAGGGGGTACCAAGATGGAGGAAGGAACATTCAGTACTTC. Translated, it gives CASSLRGYQDGGRNIQYF.

This rearrangement joins TRBV2 to TRBJ1-1; 8 bases are a match to TRBD1. The germline V gene encodes CDR1 SNHLY and CDR2 FYNNEI. CDR3 length equals 15 residues. The J segment lost 5 bases and the V segment lost 5 bases, leaving 10 bases of the junction unmatched. CDR3 coding DNA: TGTGCCAGCAGTTCCGGGACAGGCCAGAAGACTGAAGCTTTCTTT. It codes for CASSSGTGQKTEAFF.

There are a few counts of this clone. The CDR3 nucleotides read TGTGCTAGTGGTTTGGGTAGGGGCCAGGCTTTCTTT. Its protein product is CASGLGRGQAFF. This sequence joins TRBV12-5 and TRBJ1-1; the D gene is possibly TRBD1 (5 bases). V lost 1 base and J 11 bases, leaving 11 bases between the germline ends. CDR3 length equals 12 residues. Germline V CDR1 and CDR2: LGHNT, FRNRAP. The full variable domain, its missing parts supplied by reference TRBV12-5 and TRBJ1-1, is DARVTQTPRHKVTEMGQEVTMRCQPILGHNTVFWYRQTMMQGLELLAYFRNRAPLDDSGMPKDRFSAEMPDATLATLKIQPSEPRDSAVYFCASGLGRGQAFFGQGTRLTVV.

The genes are TRBV28 and TRBJ1-4; no reliable D call. The V and J ends lost 3 bases and 8 bases respectively, with 10 bases between them. Germline CDR1 is MDHEN and CDR2 is SYDVKM. The CDR3 consists of 13 residues. The CDR3 reads CASSFTDKEKLFF. The CDR3, as DNA: TGTGCCAGCAGTTTCACAGATAAGGAAAAACTGTTTTTT.

Many counts were recorded for this clone. This chain links TRBV7-9 with TRBJ2-1, with TRBD2 matching 13 bases. The V gene's germline CDR1 is SEHNR and CDR2 FQNEAQ (reference sequence). This CDR3 region has 16 residues. The ends lost 5 bases at V and 4 bases at J; junction bases unmatched: 5. CDR3 residues: CASSPTTSGGYNEQFF. The CDR3 coding sequence is TGTGCCAGCAGCCCTACGACTAGCGGGGGGTACAATGAGCAGTTCTTC.

This clone was counted only a few times. This chain uses TRBV27 with TRBJ2-2; D unclear. CDR1 is MNHEY, CDR2 SMNVEV, per germline (reference sequence). The V and J ends lost 6 bases and 2 bases respectively, with 10 bases between them. CDR3 size: 14 residues. CDR3 loop: CASSLDRNTGELFF. CDR3 bases: TGTGCCAGCAGCCTAGACCGAAACACCGGGGAGCTGTTTTTT.

V usage is TRBV15 and J usage is TRBJ1-1, with 9 bases that match TRBD1. The CDR3 consists of 16 residues. CDR1 is LNHNV and CDR2 is YYDKDF in the germline V gene (reference sequence). With V trimmed by 5 bases and J by 10 bases, 17 bases remained unmatched. The CDR3 here is CATSAQMRQGGVGAFF. In nucleotides, the CDR3 is TGTGCCACCAGCGCCCAGATGAGACAGGGGGGAGTCGGAGCTTTCTTT.

This clone was observed at least ten times. The chain combines TRBV6-5 with TRBJ1-2; D call uncertain. The V gene's germline CDR1 is MNHEY and CDR2 SVGAGI. The length of the CDR3 is 14 residues. The V gene lost 8 bases and the J gene lost 5 bases, with 18 bases spanning the gap. CDR3 coding DNA: TGTGCCAGCGGGAGAGGCACGACCGCTTATGGCTACACCTTC. Protein sequence: CASGRGTTAYGYTF.

The V and J genes are TRBV27 and TRBJ2-3, with 10 positions matching TRBD1. Per the germline V gene, CDR1 is MNHEY and CDR2 is SMNVEV (reference sequence). V trimming: 5 bases; J trimming: 9 bases; junction bases outside the gene matches: 5. The CDR3 covers 13 residues. CDR3 loop: CASSRMGQGTQYF. The CDR3 region has the DNA TGTGCCAGCAGTCGCATGGGACAGGGGACGCAGTATTTT.

The rearrangement joins TRBV4-3 to TRBJ1-6; TRBD1 is a possible D gene (6 bases). Germline V CDR1 and CDR2: LGHNA, YSLEER. The CDR3 extends over 15 amino acids. The V and J ends lost 2 bases and 3 bases respectively, with 8 bases between them. Here the CDR3 DNA reads TGCGCCAGCAGCCAAACGACAGGCTATAATTCACCCCTCCACTTT. It is translated as CASSQTTGYNSPLHF.

This clone has more than one count but fewer than ten. V is TRBV24-1 and J is TRBJ2-5; no definite D call. V was shortened by 3 bases and J by 3 bases, with 10 bases between the two germline ends. The length of the CDR3 is 14 residues. Germline loops: CDR1 KGHDR, CDR2 SFDVKD. In DNA form, the CDR3 reads TGTGCCACCAGTGATCCCCATCTAGAAGAGACCCAGTACTTC. It specifies CATSDPHLEETQYF.

V usage is TRBV7-2 and J usage is TRBJ1-1; no reliable D call. V gave up 4 bases and J gave up 0 bases, with 6 bases separating them. The CDR3 runs to 13 residues. Germline loops: CDR1 SGHTA, CDR2 FQGNSA. CDR3 in DNA: TGTGCCAGCAGCTCTACAGTGAACACTGAAGCTTTCTTT. Amino acids: CASSSTVNTEAFF.

The table lists this clone with a few counts. V is TRBV5-4 and J is TRBJ1-6; TRBD1 aligns across 9 bases. The CDR3 contains 15 residues. V lost 1 base to trimming and J lost 8 bases; unmatched junction nucleotides: 4. Germline V gene data show CDR1 as SGHNT and CDR2 as YYREEE (reference sequence). CDR3 DNA sequence: TGTGCCAGCAGCTTGCGGGGACAGGGATATTCACCCCTCCACTTT. It encodes CASSLRGQGYSPLHF. Based on the CDR3 plus reference TRBV5-4 and TRBJ1-6, the full variable domain is ETGVTQSPTHLIKTRGQQVTLRCSSQSGHNTVSWYQQALGQGPQFIFQYYREEENGRGNFPPRFSGLQFPNYSSELNVNALELDDSALYLCASSLRGQGYSPLHFGNGTRLTVT.

This chain's CDR3 is CASSRRGGSYNEQFF. For the CDR3, the DNA is TGTGCCAGCAGCCGGAGGGGGGGGTCCTACAATGAGCAGTTCTTC. The J gene is TRBJ2-1, the V gene TRBV5-6; a possible D gene is TRBD2 (7 bases). Trimming took 4 bases from V and 1 from J, leaving 12 bases between them. CDR3 size: 15 residues. Germline V gene data show CDR1 as SGHDT and CDR2 as YYEEEE.

V gene TRBV5-6 combines with J gene TRBJ2-2, with 9 bases that match TRBD1. Germline V gene lookup returns CDR1 SGHDT and CDR2 YYEEEE. This CDR3 has 15 residues. Trimming removed 6 bases from V and 5 bases from J; junction bases left unmatched: 8. The CDR3 sequence: CASTRTGEGTGELFF. The CDR3 nucleotides read TGTGCCAGCACCCGGACAGGGGAAGGGACCGGGGAGCTGTTTTTT. Full variable domain (remainder filled in from reference TRBV5-6 and TRBJ2-2): DAGVTQSPTHLIKTRGQQVTLRCSPKSGHDTVSWYQQALGQGPQFIFQYYEEEERQRGNFPDRFSGHQFPNYSSELNVNALLLGDSALYLCASTRTGEGTGELFFGEGSRLTVL.

The genes are TRBV3-1 (or the pseudogene TRBV3-2) and TRBJ1-1; TRBD1 matches 11 bases. This CDR3 contains 13 residues. Germline V gives CDR1 LGHDT, CDR2 YNNKEL (reference sequence). Trimming took 10 bases from V and 4 from J; bases not matched to a gene: 5. The CDR3 sequence is CAKSGQGATEAFF. The CDR3 DNA reads TGTGCCAAATCTGGACAGGGGGCCACTGAAGCTTTCTTT.

The J gene is TRBJ2-1, the V gene TRBV18, with 8 bases aligning to TRBD1. V was clipped by 3 bases and J by 3 bases; unmatched bases: 7. The germline CDR1 and CDR2 sequences are KGHSH and LQKENI. The CDR3 extends over 16 amino acids. This CDR3 reads CASSPPSGTGYNEQFF. As DNA, the CDR3 is TGTGCCAGCTCACCGCCCTCCGGGACAGGCTACAATGAGCAGTTCTTC.